A selection of T cell receptor beta chains follows, all from one sample in a study of T cell responses to AZD1222 COVID-19 vaccine. The repertoire was sequenced with immunoSEQ multiplex PCR; TCRdb's copy has only in-frame clones and lacks some. The sample includes more than 150,000 clones, 92% of them seen just once. This specimen was peripheral blood, taken 28 days after the second AZD1222 dose. All receptors derive from an adult who received the AZD1222 COVID-19 vaccine. Each CDR3 is given with its conserved first and last residue. D genes are given only for firm matches. Some rows mark clone size as missing; the rest say once, few, many or name a class of expanded clone.

TRBJ2-4,.,.,TRBV7-2,TGTGCCAGCAGCCCCCGATTGGGCAGTAAAAACATTCAGTACTTC,CASSPRLGSKNIQYF
TRBJ2-7,once,.,TRBV12-3/TRBV12-4,TGTGCCAGCAGTTCGGGACACCTCTACGAGCAGTACTTC,CASSSGHLYEQYF
TRBJ1-2,.,.,TRBV30,TGTGCCTGGAGTGCCCGGACAGTTCTTGGCACCTTC,CAWSARTVLGTF
TRBJ1-1,.,.,TRBV6-5,TGTGCCAGCAGTTACTTGAACACTGAAGCTTTCTTT,CASSYLNTEAFF
TRBJ1-5,few,.,TRBV9,TGTGCCAGCAGCGAGGTAGGGGGGCCAGCGCCCCAGCATTTT,CASSEVGGPAPQHF
TRBJ1-2,.,.,TRBV12-3/TRBV12-4,TGTGCCAGCAGTCGGAGGGGCGGCTACACCTTC,CASSRRGGYTF
TRBJ1-1,.,.,TRBV6-5,TGTGCCAGCAGTTACCGGCTGGGGACGGGAGCTTTCTTT,CASSYRLGTGAFF
TRBJ2-1,.,.,TRBV7-9,TGTGCCAGCGGGACTACAGGGAACAATGAGCAGTTCTTC,CASGTTGNNEQFF
TRBJ1-1,.,.,TRBV18,TGTGCCAGCTCACCAATTTCAGGGAACACTGAAGCTTTCTTT,CASSPISGNTEAFF
TRBJ1-5,.,.,TRBV6-5,TGTGCCAGCAGTCCCCTCACAGGGAACGGTCAGCCCCAGCATTTT,CASSPLTGNGQPQHF
TRBJ2-3,.,.,TRBV4-2,TGTGCCAGCAGCCGACCAGTGGCGTCGGCGGTGAGCACAGATACGCAGTATTTT,CASSRPVASAVSTDTQYF
TRBJ1-5,.,.,TRBV7-9,TGTGCCAGCAGCTTAGTGGCAGGGAGTCAGCCCCAGCATTTT,CASSLVAGSQPQHF
TRBJ2-1,.,TRBD1,TRBV29-1,TGCAGCGGATACAGGGGGACAAATGAGCAGTTCTTC,CSGYRGTNEQFF
TRBJ2-7,once,.,TRBV7-9,TGTGCCAGCACGAAGGAGGTCCCCTACGAGCAGTACTTC,CASTKEVPYEQYF
TRBJ2-1,.,TRBD2,TRBV2,TGTGCCACCTCCCTAGCGGGAGTTTCCAATGAGCAGTTCTTC,CATSLAGVSNEQFF
TRBJ2-5,.,.,TRBV2,TGTGCCAGCAGTGGCAGTCCCCAAGAGACCCAGTACTTC,CASSGSPQETQYF
TRBJ1-2,.,.,TRBV9,TGTGCCAGCAGCGCGTCGACCGAGTCTGAAAACTATGGCTACACCTTC,CASSASTESENYGYTF
TRBJ1-1,.,.,TRBV19,TGTGCCAGTAGTATCAGGGGCTCTGGGACTGAAGCTTTCTTT,CASSIRGSGTEAFF
TRBJ2-5,.,.,TRBV3-1/TRBV3-2,TGTGCCAGCAGCCAAAAACAGTCCCAACAAGAGACCCAGTACTTC,CASSQKQSQQETQYF
TRBJ2-2,.,TRBD2,TRBV5-1,TGCGCCAGCAGCTTGGTTGGACTAGCGGGAACCGGGGAGCTGTTTTTT,CASSLVGLAGTGELFF
TRBJ1-5,.,.,TRBV19,TGTGCCAGTAGGGGGGGCGGAGGGTATACTCAGCCCCAGCATTTT,CASRGGGGYTQPQHF
TRBJ2-1,.,.,TRBV10-3,TGTGCCATCAGCCGGGGCGGTTCCTACAATGAGCAGTTCTTC,CAISRGGSYNEQFF
TRBJ1-5,.,.,TRBV28,TGTGCCAGCAGTTTGGGCAGGGGTTATCAGCCCCAGCATTTT,CASSLGRGYQPQHF
TRBJ1-1,.,TRBD1,TRBV10-3,TGTGCCATTCGGACAGGAGAGAACACTGAAGCTTTCTTT,CAIRTGENTEAFF
TRBJ1-1,.,.,TRBV28,TGTGCCAGCAGTTTATTCGGGGATGAAGCTTTCTTT,CASSLFGDEAFF
TRBJ2-1,.,.,TRBV3-1/TRBV3-2,TGTGCCAGCAGCCAAGCGAGGGCCTACAATGAGCAGTTCTTC,CASSQARAYNEQFF
TRBJ1-5,.,TRBD1,TRBV5-1,TGCGCCAGCAGCTTGACAGGGGGAGTGGGCAATCAGCCCCAGCATTTT,CASSLTGGVGNQPQHF